This TCR beta chain stems from a study of beta chain features in type 1 diabetes. CDR1 is KGHSH, CDR2 LQKENI, per germline. V dropped 5 bases and J dropped 3; count of bases not matched to a gene: 13. CDR3 length: 17 amino acids. The investigators reverse transcribed all of the isolated RNA, so they sequenced expressed TCRB transcripts. Profiled with immunoSEQ multiplex PCR; TCRdb holds only in-frame clones, not every one. The table includes about 160,000 clones, roughly 9% detected once. Regarding the study as a whole: Shorter TCRB CDR3s, moderately but significantly so, marked every one of the four CD4+ subsets in Type 1 diabetes patients.

A few counts support this clone. Its antigen is unknown. The sample taken for sequencing was central memory CD4+ T cells from blood. This rearrangement joins TRBV18 to TRBJ1-1; TRBD1 matches at 9 bases. The TCR comes from a woman aged 25 to 39 with type 1 diabetes. The CDR3 nucleotides read TGTGCCAGCTCAACCCAAACAGGGGGCGCGGGATACACTGAAGCTTTCTTT. This translates into CASSTQTGGAGYTEAFF.